Each of the 17 T cell receptor beta chains below was sequenced from the same sample in a study of T-cell reconstitution after alpha-beta-depleted transplantation in children. Unique molecular identifiers were incorporated into the prepared TCRbeta library. In TCRdb, the PCR reads were re-called with MiXCR into one record per CDR3 protein. The table has more than 550,000 distinct CDR3 sequences, roughly a tenth seen once. The sample was PBMCs from the stem cell graft donor, taken from the stem cell graft. The receptors stem from a human donor who donated a stem cell graft to a child with acute myeloid leukemia.

This clonotype was seen more than once but under ten times. This chain connects TRBV29-1 to TRBJ1-4; D might be TRBD1 (5 bases). Trimming took 2 bases from V and 6 from J, leaving 10 bases between them. The CDR3 covers 13 residues. The germline CDR1 and CDR2 sequences are SQVTM and ANQGSEA. CDR3 sequence: CSVEPQGDEKLFF. The CDR3 nucleotides are TGCAGCGTTGAACCCCAGGGTGATGAAAAACTGTTTTTT. The whole variable domain, remainder taken from reference TRBV29-1 and TRBJ1-4, is SAVISQKPSRDICQRGTSLTIQCQVDSQVTMMFWYRQQPGQSLTLIATANQGSEATYESGFVIDKFPISRPNLTFSTLTVSNMSPEDSSIYLCSVEPQGDEKLFFGSGTQLSVL.

This clonotype was observed a few times. The rearrangement uses TRBV20-1 and TRBJ2-2; 8 bases are shared with TRBD2. V was clipped by 0 bases and J by 1 base; unmatched bases: 13. Germline V CDR1 and CDR2: DFQATT, SNEGSKA (reference sequence). The CDR3 contains 19 residues. CDR3 loop: CSARDDPLAGLKNTGELFF. CDR3 bases: TGCAGTGCTAGAGATGACCCCCTAGCGGGCCTTAAGAACACCGGGGAGCTGTTTTTT.

V gene TRBV27 combines with J gene TRBJ1-1, with D uncertain. Germline lookup yields CDR1 MNHEY and CDR2 SMNVEV (reference sequence). The CDR3 is made up of 15 amino acids. Trimming left V 0 bases short and J 3 bases short, with 11 bases between. CDR3 amino acids: CASSLSGRPYTEAFF. Written as DNA, the CDR3 is TGTGCCAGCAGTTTATCAGGGCGCCCCTACACTGAAGCTTTCTTT.

This clonotype has at least ten counts. The V and J genes are TRBV29-1 and TRBJ2-2; 9 positions agree with TRBD1. Germline V gene lookup returns CDR1 SQVTM and CDR2 ANQGSEA. Trimming cost V 6 bases and J 2 bases; bases outside gene matches: 4. There are 14 residues in the CDR3. CDR3 bases: TGCAGCGTGAGGACAGGGGTTAACACCGGGGAGCTGTTTTTT. Translation gives CSVRTGVNTGELFF.

To note about this clonotype: The conserved phenylalanine or tryptophan normally closing the CDR3 is absent here, so this likely arose from a read error. The V and J genes are TRBV5-1 and TRBJ2-3; D unclear. The CDR3 is 14 residues long. Trimming removed 4 bases at V and 8 bases at J, with 17 bases between. Germline V gene data show CDR1 as SGHRS and CDR2 as YFSETQ. Written as DNA, the CDR3 is TGCGCCAGCAGCCCAGCCGGGTCCCCAATTACGCAGTATATT. Residues: CASSPAGSPITQYI.

V gene TRBV27 combines with J gene TRBJ2-1, with D hard to call. Trimming removed 5 bases from V and 0 bases from J, with 17 bases in between. Looked up from germline, CDR1 is MNHEY and CDR2 is SMNVEV (reference sequence). CDR3 length: 17 amino acids. The CDR3 DNA is TGTGCCAGCAGTCGCGAGGCGAGGATTGACTCCTACAATGAGCAGTTCTTC. Translating gives CASSREARIDSYNEQFF.

This clonotype was observed a few times. The V gene is TRBV29-1, the J gene TRBJ1-2; no clear D. Trimming took 4 bases from V and 7 from J, leaving 7 bases between them. CDR3 size: 10 residues. In germline, CDR1 is SQVTM, CDR2 ANQGSEA. This chain's CDR3 is CSVGSLGYTF. DNA of the CDR3: TGCAGCGTTGGGAGCCTTGGCTACACCTTC.

This clonotype appeared a few times. The chain couples TRBV7-9 to TRBJ1-2; a weak D match, TRBD1 (5 bases). CDR3 size: 15 residues. Trimming shortened V by 2 bases and J by 6 bases, and 16 bases separated the two germline ends. Germline V gene data show CDR1 as SEHNR and CDR2 as FQNEAQ (reference sequence). The CDR3 loop is CASSLSLQAEHGYTF. CDR3 in DNA: TGTGCCAGCAGCTTATCTTTACAGGCGGAACATGGCTACACCTTC.

This chain joins TRBV18 and TRBJ2-6; D is tentatively TRBD1 or TRBD2 (5 bases each). The CDR3 has 17 amino acids. CDR1 KGHSH and CDR2 LQKENI come from the germline V gene. V lost 6 bases to trimming and J lost 2 bases, with 17 bases between them. CDR3 protein: CASSRVGGEAGANVLTF. The CDR3, as DNA: TGTGCCAGCTCCAGAGTTGGGGGTGAAGCTGGGGCCAACGTCCTGACTTTC.

CDR3 in DNA: TGTGCCAGCAGTGAATCGGGGACTAGAATCACAGATACGCAGTATTTT. This gives the protein CASSESGTRITDTQYF. The chain links TRBV25-1 to TRBJ2-3, with 8 bases identical to TRBD2. The CDR3 covers 16 residues. CDR1 and CDR2 (germline): MGHDK, SYGVNS. V lost 1 base and J lost 2; bases outside the gene matches: 5.

The chain has TRBV20-1 and TRBJ2-2; 7 nucleotides align to TRBD2. Germline V gives CDR1 DFQATT, CDR2 SNEGSKA (reference sequence). The CDR3 runs 17 residues. V lost 6 bases to trimming and J lost 5 bases; unmatched junction nucleotides: 18. As DNA, the CDR3 is TGCAGTGCCCACTCCGGGGCTAGCGGACCGGGTACCGGGGAGCTGTTTTTT. Translated, it gives CSAHSGASGPGTGELFF.

This clonotype has only a few counts. This chain links TRBV6-2 or TRBV6-3 with TRBJ2-7; 12 bases fit TRBD2. Germline assignment: CDR1 MNHEY and CDR2 SVGEGT. This CDR3 spans 14 amino acids. V gave up 7 bases and J gave up 3 bases; unmatched junction bases: 4. The CDR3 here is CASTRTSGIYEQYF. CDR3 DNA sequence: TGTGCCAGCACTCGGACTAGCGGGATCTACGAGCAGTACTTC.

This clonotype was recorded at least ten times. For the CDR3, the DNA is TGTGCCAGCAGTTTGGAAGAGCAGTTCTTC. This translates into CASSLEEQFF. The chain has TRBV12-3 or TRBV12-4 and TRBJ2-1, with unresolved D. The CDR3 has 10 residues. The V and J ends lost 3 bases and 10 bases respectively, with 4 bases between them.

This clonotype occurred many times. V and J are TRBV3-1 and TRBJ2-1; 9 bases fit TRBD2. Trimming removed 2 bases from V and 2 bases from J; junction bases left unmatched: 4. CDR1 and CDR2 from the germline V gene are LGHDT and YNNKEL (reference sequence). CDR3 length: 16 amino acids. The CDR3 nucleotides are TGTGCCAGCAGCCAAATAGCGGGAGTCGCCTACAATGAGCAGTTCTTC. Protein sequence: CASSQIAGVAYNEQFF.

This clonotype occurred many times. The chain recombines TRBV20-1 with TRBJ2-1; D may be TRBD2 (6 bases). This CDR3 is built from 11 residues. Germline values: CDR1 DFQATT, CDR2 SNEGSKA (reference sequence). Trimming left V 6 bases short and J 6 bases short, with 9 bases between. For the CDR3, the DNA is TGCAGTGCAAGGGACTTCAATGAGCAGTTCTTC. Amino acids: CSARDFNEQFF.

This clonotype occurred many times. This chain links TRBV7-2 with TRBJ2-4, with D perhaps matching TRBD1 or TRBD2 (5 bases each). Trimming removed 3 bases at V and 5 bases at J, with 14 bases between. The CDR3 has 15 residues. Germline-derived CDR1 and CDR2 are SGHTA and FQGNSA. The CDR3 nucleotides read TGTGCCAGCAGCTTGCAAGTGGGGGAACAAAACATTCAGTACTTC. Its translation: CASSLQVGEQNIQYF.

This clonotype was seen ten or more times. This chain uses TRBV12-3 or TRBV12-4 with TRBJ2-3; tentatively, D is TRBD1 (6 bases). Trimming stripped 9 bases from V and 8 bases from J, with 15 bases between. This CDR3 has 12 amino acids. The CDR3 loop reads CASNTRGGTQYF. In DNA, the CDR3 is TGTGCCAGTAACACGCGAGGGGGTACGCAGTATTTT.